The rows below give T cell receptor beta chains drawn from one sample of a study of cytomegalovirus exposure and HLA in healthy donors. TCRdb's table, derived via immunoSEQ multiplex PCR, lists solely in-frame clones and lacks some. The table shows approximately 240,000 clones, with around 80% occurring only once. Sequencing was done on a sample of PBMCs. The receptors originated from a woman aged 55-69 years in good health and CMV-seropositive. Both conserved end residues are part of each CDR3. D genes are given only for firm matches. Size values are once, few and many counts, or a class for expanded clones, and some rows have none.

D	V	J	size	CDR3	DNA
-	TRBV2	TRBJ1-4	-	CASSAPGGSATNEKLFF	TGTGCCAGCAGTGCCCCTGGGGGCAGTGCAACTAATGAAAAACTGTTTTTT
-	TRBV23-1	TRBJ2-5	-	CASSQVPGPKTQYF	TGCGCCAGCAGTCAGGTCCCAGGCCCCAAGACCCAGTACTTC
TRBD1	TRBV5-1	TRBJ2-7	few	CASSLATRTGPSYEQYF	TGCGCCAGCAGCTTGGCGACCCGGACAGGGCCATCCTACGAGCAGTACTTC
TRBD1	TRBV7-3	TRBJ1-5	few	CASSPYRQGLGQPQHF	TGTGCCAGCAGCCCGTACCGACAGGGATTGGGTCAGCCCCAGCATTTT
TRBD2	TRBV19	TRBJ2-1	-	CASSVRTSGRITEQFF	TGTGCCAGTAGTGTAAGGACTAGCGGGAGGATTACTGAGCAGTTCTTC
TRBD2	TRBV5-1	TRBJ2-5	-	CASSLSGGQETQYF	TGCGCCAGCAGTCTCTCGGGGGGCCAAGAGACCCAGTACTTC
-	TRBV9	TRBJ2-2	few	CASSVALPGTGELFF	TGTGCCAGCAGCGTAGCCCTACCGGGAACCGGGGAGCTGTTTTTT
TRBD1	TRBV18	TRBJ1-2	once	CASSPGTGNYGYTF	TGTGCCAGCTCCCCCGGGACAGGGAACTATGGCTACACCTTC
-	TRBV2	TRBJ2-7	-	CASSGRQGNEQYF	TGTGCCAGCAGTGGAAGGCAGGGGAACGAGCAGTACTTC
-	TRBV6-6	TRBJ2-7	-	CASRGGQIYEQYF	TGTGCCAGCCGGGGGGGACAGATCTACGAGCAGTACTTC
TRBD1	TRBV6-5	TRBJ2-3	-	CASSLQGTARTDTQYF	TGTGCCAGCAGTTTACAGGGGACAGCGAGGACAGATACGCAGTATTTT
-	TRBV15	TRBJ1-6	-	CATSRDSLNSPLHF	TGTGCCACCAGCAGGGACTCCCTGAATTCACCCCTCCACTTT
-	TRBV5-5	TRBJ2-1	-	CASSPGLLSYNEQFF	TGTGCCAGCAGCCCGGGACTCCTCTCCTACAATGAGCAGTTCTTC
-	TRBV7-2	TRBJ2-5	few	CASSSGLQETQYF	TGTGCCAGCAGCTCAGGGTTGCAGGAGACCCAGTACTTC
TRBD1	TRBV15	TRBJ1-1	-	CATSIGTEMNTEAFF	TGTGCCACCAGCATCGGGACAGAAATGAACACTGAAGCTTTCTTT
TRBD1	TRBV25-1	TRBJ1-4	-	CASSEASGGEKLFF	TGTGCCAGCAGTGAAGCGTCAGGGGGGGAAAAACTGTTTTTT